This TCR beta chain was sequenced in a study of blood T cells in healthy people across ages. On the study more broadly: Template switching retrieved approximately one barcoded beta molecule for each two T cells.

For the second PCR, which ran for about 7 to 11 cycles, a sample-barcoded 5' primer and a J-beta primer mix were used. From the 5' RACE reads, TCRdb called clonotypes with MiXCR, one entry per CDR3 protein. This table holds over a million distinct CDR3 sequences, around 40% found once. The CDR3 totals 14 residues. V gave up 3 bases and J gave up 7 bases; unmatched junction bases: 6. Germline CDR1 is MDHEN and CDR2 is SYDVKM. The sample was blood. The chain joins TRBV28 to TRBJ1-2; TRBD1 matches at 9 bases. The TCR sequence derives from a woman under 30 in good health. CDR3 nucleotides: TGTGCCAGCAGTTTGGGGGACAGGGTTGGTGGCTACACCTTC. It is translated as CASSLGDRVGGYTF.